One T cell receptor (beta chain) is described in this entry. Antigen: not known. Mismatch with germline at one junction end may stem from a read error. This record belongs to a study of identical twins. The study's findings and limits: Fewer insertions marked abundant cord blood beta clonotypes; young adult naive trended weakly, memory not at all. The degree of excess twin sharing was weaker in beta out-of-frame sequences.

Unique molecular identifiers were in the cDNA, with template-switch universal primer binding. Using its own MiXCR run on the 5' RACE reads, TCRdb lists one record per CDR3 protein. Among a few hundred thousand distinct CDR3 sequences, over 9.5% were seen once, and the ten largest hold 4% to 5%. These data also featured in a second study, about yellow fever vaccine responses in identical twins.

The sample consisted of memory (CD45RO+) T cells sorted from blood. The sequence was collected from a woman aged 18-29 years in good health.

The CDR3 protein is CCARVPFQGRSSYEQYF. CDR3 DNA: TGCTGTGCTAGAGTTCCTTTCCAGGGGAGGAGCTCCTACGAGCAGTACTTC. The chain is built from TRBV20-1 and TRBJ2-7; D is possibly TRBD1 or TRBD2 (6 bases each). This CDR3 is 17 amino acids long. Germline lookup yields CDR1 DFQATT and CDR2 SNEGSKA (reference sequence).